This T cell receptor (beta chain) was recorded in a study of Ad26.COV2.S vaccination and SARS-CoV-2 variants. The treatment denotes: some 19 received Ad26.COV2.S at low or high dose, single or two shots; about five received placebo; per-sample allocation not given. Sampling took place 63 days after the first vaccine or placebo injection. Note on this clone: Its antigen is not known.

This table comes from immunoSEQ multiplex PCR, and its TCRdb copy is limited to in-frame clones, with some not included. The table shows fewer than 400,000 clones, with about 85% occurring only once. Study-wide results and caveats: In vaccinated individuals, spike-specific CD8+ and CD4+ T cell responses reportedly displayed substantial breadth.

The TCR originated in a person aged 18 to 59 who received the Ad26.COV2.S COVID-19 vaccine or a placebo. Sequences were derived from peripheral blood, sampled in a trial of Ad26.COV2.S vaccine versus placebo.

The CDR3 reads CSVEGSALRGNEQFF. The CDR3 DNA follows: TGCAGCGTTGAAGGCAGCGCTCTTAGGGGCAATGAGCAGTTCTTC. The chain links TRBV29-1 to TRBJ2-1, with a tentative D call TRBD1 (5 bases). V was trimmed by 1 base and J by 6 bases, leaving 16 bases between them. Germline V gene lookup returns CDR1 SQVTM and CDR2 ANQGSEA. CDR3 length equals 15 residues.